This record looks at one TCR beta chain sequence and its context. V was clipped by 2 bases and J by 3 bases; unmatched bases: 7. The CDR3 is 16 amino acids. Germline loops: CDR1 MNHEY, CDR2 SVGAGI. Seattle's cohort entered during active infection and was followed longitudinally. The source of the sample is a study of blood T cell repertoires in COVID-19. Study summary: From the United States, Italy and Spain came samples of acute and convalescent COVID-19. T cells, B-cell-depleted T cells, or PBMCs supplied cDNA or gDNA.

Per the original methods: Scientists estimated how many nucleated cells there were by amplifying reference gene primers. Method: immunoSEQ multiplex PCR; TCRdb's copy keeps in-frame clones and lacks some. V and J calls and clone size are as listed in that table; D and trimming were resolved from the DNA. The sample lists about 200,000 clones; roughly 88% were seen once. The clonotype comes from a man aged 50-60 years with COVID-19, enrolled during active disease. Sequenced material: peripheral blood. V and J are TRBV6-5 and TRBJ2-1; 7 positions match TRBD1. CDR3 amino acids: CASSYSPGGGYNEQFF. CDR3 in DNA: TGTGCCAGCAGTTACAGTCCAGGGGGTGGCTACAATGAGCAGTTCTTC.